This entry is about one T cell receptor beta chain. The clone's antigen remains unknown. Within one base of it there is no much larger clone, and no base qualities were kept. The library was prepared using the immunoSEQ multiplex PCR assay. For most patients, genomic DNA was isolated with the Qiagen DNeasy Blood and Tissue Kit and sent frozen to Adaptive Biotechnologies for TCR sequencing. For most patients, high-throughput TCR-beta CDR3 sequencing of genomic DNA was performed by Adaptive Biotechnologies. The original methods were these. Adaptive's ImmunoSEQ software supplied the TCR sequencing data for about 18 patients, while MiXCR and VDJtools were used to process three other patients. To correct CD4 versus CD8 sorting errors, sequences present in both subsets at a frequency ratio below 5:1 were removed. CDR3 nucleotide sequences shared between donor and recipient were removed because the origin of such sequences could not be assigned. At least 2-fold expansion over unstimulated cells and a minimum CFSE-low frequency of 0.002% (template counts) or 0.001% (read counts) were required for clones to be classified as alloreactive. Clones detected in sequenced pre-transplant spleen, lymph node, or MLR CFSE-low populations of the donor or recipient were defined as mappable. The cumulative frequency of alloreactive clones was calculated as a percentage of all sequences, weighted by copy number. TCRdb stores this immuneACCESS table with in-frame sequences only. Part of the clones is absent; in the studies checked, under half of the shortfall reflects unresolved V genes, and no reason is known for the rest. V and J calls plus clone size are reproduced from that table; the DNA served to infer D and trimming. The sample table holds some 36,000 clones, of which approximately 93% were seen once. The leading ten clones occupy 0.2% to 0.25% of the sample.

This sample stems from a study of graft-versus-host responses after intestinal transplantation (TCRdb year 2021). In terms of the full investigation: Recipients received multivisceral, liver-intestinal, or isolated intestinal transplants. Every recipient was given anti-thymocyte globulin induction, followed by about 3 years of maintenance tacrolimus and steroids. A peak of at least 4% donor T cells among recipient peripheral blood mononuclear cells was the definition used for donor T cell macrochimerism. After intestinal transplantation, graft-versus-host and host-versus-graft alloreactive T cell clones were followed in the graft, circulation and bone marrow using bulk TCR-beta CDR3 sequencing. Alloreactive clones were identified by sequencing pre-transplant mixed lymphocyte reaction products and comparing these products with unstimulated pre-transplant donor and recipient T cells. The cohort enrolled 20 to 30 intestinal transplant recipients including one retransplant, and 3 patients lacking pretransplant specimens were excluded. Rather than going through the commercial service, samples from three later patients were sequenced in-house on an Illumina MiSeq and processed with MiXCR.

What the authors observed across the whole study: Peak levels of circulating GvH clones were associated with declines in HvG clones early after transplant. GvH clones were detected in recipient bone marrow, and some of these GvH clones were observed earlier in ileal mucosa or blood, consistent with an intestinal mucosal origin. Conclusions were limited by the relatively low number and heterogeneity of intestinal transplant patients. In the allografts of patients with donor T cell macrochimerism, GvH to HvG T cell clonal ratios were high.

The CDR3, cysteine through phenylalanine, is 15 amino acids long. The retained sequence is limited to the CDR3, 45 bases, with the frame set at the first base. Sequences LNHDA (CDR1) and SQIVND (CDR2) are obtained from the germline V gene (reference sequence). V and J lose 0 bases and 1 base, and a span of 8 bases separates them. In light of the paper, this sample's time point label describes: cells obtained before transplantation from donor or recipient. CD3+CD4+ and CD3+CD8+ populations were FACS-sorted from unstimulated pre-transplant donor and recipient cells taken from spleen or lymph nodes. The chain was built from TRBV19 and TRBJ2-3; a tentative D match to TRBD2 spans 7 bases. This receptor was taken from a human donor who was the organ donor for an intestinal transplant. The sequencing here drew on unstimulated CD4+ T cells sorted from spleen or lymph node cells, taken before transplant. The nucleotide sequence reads TGTGCCAGTAGTATAGAGGGGGGGCGCACAGATACGCAGTATTTT. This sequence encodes CASSIEGGRTDTQYF.